The rows below give T cell receptor beta chains drawn from one sample of a study of cytomegalovirus exposure and HLA in healthy donors. Some clones are missing from TCRdb's copy, which holds only in-frame ones; the method was immunoSEQ multiplex PCR. This sample carries some 240,000 clones, around four fifths of them seen once, and the ten largest clones take 5.5% to 7%. The sequencing input was PBMCs. Source of these receptors: a woman aged 18-29 years in good health and CMV-seronegative. The conserved cysteine and the conserved F or W are not part of the CDR3 here.

j_gene,v_gene,CDR3aa
TRBJ2-5,TRBV9,ASSVDSGRGETQY
TRBJ2-5,TRBV6-1,ASSETRGRETQY
TRBJ2-7,TRBV19,ASSIGLGGAAFIYEQY
TRBJ1-2,TRBV5-6,ASSLDVGDGYT
TRBJ1-2,TRBV13,ASSLTSLNYGYT
TRBJ1-3,TRBV2,ASRQISGNTIY
TRBJ1-1,TRBV15,ATSRDKTEAF
TRBJ2-7,TRBV30,AWSTRTATYEQY
TRBJ2-3,TRBV27,ASSQGAGDTQY
TRBJ2-3,TRBV5-1,ASSLVPGSTDTQY
TRBJ2-1,TRBV7-3,ASSLYKGTRDEQF
TRBJ1-1,TRBV6-1,ASTGQGRTEAF
TRBJ2-5,TRBV9,ASSVAKRGGRFEETQY
TRBJ2-1,TRBV19,ASSTASYNEQF
TRBJ2-7,TRBV14,ASSQGGGGNYEQY
TRBJ2-2,TRBV5-1,ASSLGVGSTGELF
TRBJ2-5,TRBV5-1,ASRHTGLPSETQY
TRBJ2-1,TRBV9,ASSVGNGGASNEQF
TRBJ2-3,TRBV27,ASSSRWGGDTDTQY
TRBJ2-1,TRBV5-4,ASSWGTGALNEQF
TRBJ1-5,TRBV5-8,ASSDGTGGFNQPQH
TRBJ1-2,TRBV28,ASSPGQGWDGYT
TRBJ1-1,TRBV5-1,ASSLETGGWTEAF
TRBJ1-1,TRBV6-6,ASSYGTPNTEAF
TRBJ1-6,TRBV2,ARTPGLNSPLH
TRBJ2-6,TRBV27,ASSSWTGVGSGANVLT
TRBJ1-2,TRBV5-5,ASSSQGNYGYT
TRBJ2-7,TRBV18,ASSPGGYEQY
TRBJ2-6,TRBV5-1,ASSLGQGANVLT
TRBJ2-1,TRBV2,ASSEALQREANEQF
TRBJ2-1,TRBV27,ASSLSDPYNEQF
TRBJ1-5,TRBV30,AWSSSRRGLVGNQPQH
TRBJ2-1,TRBV12-5,ASGLVQGSGGNYEQF
TRBJ1-6,TRBV30,AQEGSGNSPLH
TRBJ2-7,TRBV9,ASSGSRGYEQY
TRBJ2-5,TRBV27,ASSSRMDSQETQY
TRBJ2-1,TRBV30,AWIAGGPREQF
TRBJ1-2,TRBV25-1,ASSPDRARGYT
TRBJ1-1,TRBV29-1,SVEEMGDTEAF
TRBJ2-7,TRBV5-6,ASSRGQGDYEQY
TRBJ1-1,TRBV6-1,ASIWRGAVNTEAF
TRBJ1-5,TRBV27,ARRRCQVGNQPQH
TRBJ1-5,TRBV27,ASSTGYGNQPQH
TRBJ2-1,TRBV4-1,ASSRVAGGGAIEQF
TRBJ2-7,TRBV7-3,ASSSFYEQY
TRBJ1-1,TRBV27,ASSSDLTGRSRAF
TRBJ2-2,TRBV2,ASSEGNRAGELF
TRBJ2-7,TRBV6-5,ASSSGRNYEQY
TRBJ2-7,TRBV7-9,ASSLAEGLEQY
TRBJ1-5,TRBV2,ASGRQGAVNQPQH
TRBJ1-4,TRBV4-1,ASSPRGMRSNEKLF